This is a list of T cell receptor beta chains from one sample in a study of T cell responses to AZD1222 COVID-19 vaccine. The method was immunoSEQ multiplex PCR; TCRdb's version includes in-frame clones alone and lacks a portion of them. The data contain some 98,000 clones, approximately 91% of them seen just once; the ten biggest clones take up approximately 15%. The source material was peripheral blood, sampled 28 days after the second AZD1222 dose. The receptors derive from an adult who received the AZD1222 COVID-19 vaccine. CDR3s include the opening cysteine and the closing phenylalanine or tryptophan. A D gene is named only where the DNA matches it firmly. A clone size is listed for some rows: how often the clone was seen (once, few, many), or a class if it is expanded.

clone_size	v_call	j_call	d_call	cdr3_nt	cdr3_aa
-	TRBV30	TRBJ1-5	TRBD1	TGTGCCTGGAGTGTCGACGACAGGGGAACTCAGCCCCAGCATTTT	CAWSVDDRGTQPQHF
-	TRBV7-3	TRBJ2-7	TRBD1	TGTGCCAGCAGCTTAATGGTGGGACAGGGGTACGAGCAGTACTTC	CASSLMVGQGYEQYF
-	TRBV12-5	TRBJ2-1	-	TGTGCTAGTGGTTTGGAGTGGGGTGAGCAGTTCTTC	CASGLEWGEQFF
-	TRBV5-1	TRBJ2-5	TRBD2	TGCGCCAGCAGCTTATTGACTAGCGGGAGGTCCGGAGAGACCCAGTACTTC	CASSLLTSGRSGETQYF
-	TRBV3-1/TRBV3-2	TRBJ2-3	-	TGTGCCAGCAGCCAAGCTGGCGCAGATACGCAGTATTTT	CASSQAGADTQYF
-	TRBV5-4	TRBJ1-3	-	TGTGCCAGCAGCTGGTACGGCGGGGACACCATATATTTT	CASSWYGGDTIYF
-	TRBV5-1	TRBJ1-1	-	TGCGCCAGCAGCAACCCAGCTAACACTGAAGCTTTCTTT	CASSNPANTEAFF
few	TRBV10-1	TRBJ2-1	TRBD2	TGCGCCAGCAGTGAGGGGACTAGCGGGAACTTTGAGCAGTTCTTC	CASSEGTSGNFEQFF
-	TRBV11-2	TRBJ2-1	TRBD2	TGTGCCAGCAGCTTAGATAATGGGCCGGGAGGGTGGTTCTTC	CASSLDNGPGGWFF
-	TRBV6-2/TRBV6-3	TRBJ2-3	TRBD2	TGTGCCAGCAGTTACTCAACTAGCGACGATAGCACAGATACGCAGTATTTT	CASSYSTSDDSTDTQYF
-	TRBV5-1	TRBJ2-3	-	TGCGCCAGCAGCCCCCTAAGCGGGAGCACAGATACGCAGTATTTT	CASSPLSGSTDTQYF
-	TRBV29-1	TRBJ1-1	-	TGCAGCGTTGAATCAAGGAACACTGAAGCTTTCTTT	CSVESRNTEAFF
-	TRBV5-8	TRBJ2-7	TRBD2	TGTGCCAGCAGCAACTTCCACGGGACTAGCGGGGCACACTACGAGCAGTACTTC	CASSNFHGTSGAHYEQYF
-	TRBV6-5	TRBJ1-1	-	TGTGCCAGCAGCTATTTACAGGCGAACACTGAAGCTTTCTTT	CASSYLQANTEAFF
-	TRBV19	TRBJ1-2	-	TGTGCCAGTAGTCCAATGGAATATAACTATGGCTACACCTTC	CASSPMEYNYGYTF
-	TRBV7-2	TRBJ2-3	TRBD2	TGTGCCAGCAGAAAGGGACTAGCGGCGGATACGCAGTATTTT	CASRKGLAADTQYF
-	TRBV25-1	TRBJ1-3	-	TGTGCCAGTACGGGGCTTCGGGGAAACACCATATATTTT	CASTGLRGNTIYF
-	TRBV4-1	TRBJ2-5	-	TGCGCCAGCAGCCAAGAGGTAGCAACAGGAGCGTTTCAAGAGACCCAGTACTTC	CASSQEVATGAFQETQYF
-	TRBV5-4	TRBJ1-2	-	TGTGCCAGCAGCTTGGTGGGACAAATCGGCTATGGCTACACCTTC	CASSLVGQIGYGYTF
few	TRBV7-3	TRBJ1-6	-	TGTGCCAGCAGCCAAGACGGATATAATTCACCCCTCCACTTT	CASSQDGYNSPLHF
-	TRBV27	TRBJ1-6	-	TGTGCCAGTTGGGATCCTAATTCACCCCTCCACTTT	CASWDPNSPLHF
few	TRBV6-1	TRBJ1-5	TRBD1	TGTGCCAGCAGTGACAGGGGGCGAAGCAATCAGCCCCAGCATTTT	CASSDRGRSNQPQHF
once	TRBV6-4	TRBJ2-3	-	TGTGCCAGCAGTCTCGGCGGGACGGACCTTGATACGCAGTATTTT	CASSLGGTDLDTQYF
-	TRBV27	TRBJ1-4	-	TGTGCCAGCAGTCCCTGGGGGCTTCGTATTGAAAAACTGTTTTTT	CASSPWGLRIEKLFF
-	TRBV5-1	TRBJ2-3	TRBD2	TGCGCCAGCAGCCTAAAGACTAGCGAAGTTACAGATACGCAGTATTTT	CASSLKTSEVTDTQYF
-	TRBV2	TRBJ2-3	-	TGTGCCAGCAGTGTTGTCCTGGGGGACACAGATACGCAGTATTTT	CASSVVLGDTDTQYF
once	TRBV5-1	TRBJ1-2	TRBD1	TGCGCCAGCAGCTTGTCCCGCCAGACAGGGTTCTATGGCTACACCTTC	CASSLSRQTGFYGYTF
-	TRBV5-1	TRBJ2-5	-	TGCGCCAGCAGCCCTCTCGCGGGTCCCCAAGAGACCCAGTACTTC	CASSPLAGPQETQYF
-	TRBV18	TRBJ1-1	-	TGTGCCAGCTCTCCAGGACTGTCTGAAGCTTTCTTT	CASSPGLSEAFF
once	TRBV6-2/TRBV6-3	TRBJ2-3	TRBD2	TGTGCCAGCAGCCCGACTAGCGGTCTCGAGGGAGATACGCAGTATTTT	CASSPTSGLEGDTQYF
-	TRBV7-9	TRBJ1-2	TRBD1	TGTGCCAGCACCATACCCCTCGGGACAGGGGATTCTGGCTACACCTTC	CASTIPLGTGDSGYTF
-	TRBV7-6	TRBJ1-4	TRBD1	TGTGCCAGCAGCGCAAGCCCAGGGGGGCAGAGTGAAAAACTGTTTTTT	CASSASPGGQSEKLFF
-	TRBV25-1	TRBJ2-4	-	TGTGCCAGCAGTGAACCAGGAGAGGGCAAAAACATTCAGTACTTC	CASSEPGEGKNIQYF
once	TRBV6-1	TRBJ2-7	TRBD1	TGTGCCAGCAAGGGGACAGGGAGGTACGAGCAGTACTTC	CASKGTGRYEQYF
-	TRBV19	TRBJ1-5	TRBD1	TGTGCCAGTAGGGACAGGGCCATAGGCAATCAGCCCCAGCATTTT	CASRDRAIGNQPQHF
-	TRBV6-1	TRBJ2-1	TRBD2	TGTGCCAGCAGTGATGTAGCGGGGGGGGACTACAATGAGCAGTTCTTC	CASSDVAGGDYNEQFF
-	TRBV6-5	TRBJ1-4	TRBD1	TGTGCCAGCAGCAAGACAGGGGAAGGAGATGAAAAACTGTTTTTT	CASSKTGEGDEKLFF
-	TRBV9	TRBJ2-5	-	TGTGCCAGCAGCGTAGATTGCGACCAAGAGACCCAGTACTTC	CASSVDCDQETQYF
-	TRBV6-4	TRBJ1-6	-	TGTGCCAGCAGTGACTCATTCACCAATTCACCCCTCCACTTT	CASSDSFTNSPLHF
-	TRBV6-5	TRBJ2-2	-	TGTGCCAGCAGGTTCCACGGGAACACCGGGGAGCTGTTTTTT	CASRFHGNTGELFF
-	TRBV11-2	TRBJ2-1	-	TGTGCCAGCAGCTTAGGAGGTGAGCAGTTCTTC	CASSLGGEQFF
-	TRBV20-1	TRBJ2-7	-	TGCAGTGCTAGAGGCAACTACGAGCAGTACTTC	CSARGNYEQYF
-	TRBV6-5	TRBJ2-1	-	TGTGCCAGTAAGGGCCGTCGCTCCTACAATGAGCAGTTCTTC	CASKGRRSYNEQFF
once	TRBV19	TRBJ2-1	-	TGTGCCAGTAGTATATCGGGACTCTCCTACAATGAGCAGTTCTTC	CASSISGLSYNEQFF
-	TRBV11-2	TRBJ1-6	-	TGTGCCAGCGGTAGCTCCTATAATTCACCCCTCCACTTT	CASGSSYNSPLHF
-	TRBV19	TRBJ2-2	-	TGTGCCAGTAGCACCCCCGGCCTAGGCACCGGGGAGCTGTTTTTT	CASSTPGLGTGELFF
-	TRBV5-4	TRBJ2-7	TRBD2	TGTGCCAGCAGCTTGGGGCTAGCGGGAGTGTACAACGAGCAGTACTTC	CASSLGLAGVYNEQYF
-	TRBV5-4	TRBJ2-1	TRBD2	TGTGCCAGCAGCCCGCGGGAGAGCTCCTACAATGAGCAGTTCTTC	CASSPRESSYNEQFF
few	TRBV23-1	TRBJ1-6	TRBD1	TGCGCCAGCAGTCAACGGGGAAAAGGGACAGGGTTGTTGTTCCCCGCACTCCACTTT	CASSQRGKGTGLLFPALHF
-	TRBV11-2	TRBJ1-5	-	TGTGCCAGCAGCTTAGTGTCAGAAAATCAGCCCCAGCATTTT	CASSLVSENQPQHF
-	TRBV11-3	TRBJ2-6	TRBD2	TGTGCCAGCAGCTTAGCTTCCCTAGCGGGAGGATCTGGGGCCAACGTCCTGACTTTC	CASSLASLAGGSGANVLTF
-	TRBV12-3/TRBV12-4	TRBJ2-5	-	TGTGCCAGCAGTTTTCGAGGGACGGAGACCCAGTACTTC	CASSFRGTETQYF
-	TRBV27	TRBJ2-1	-	TGTGCCAGCAGTTCCCTCCGGACAGCCTACAATGAGCAGTTCTTC	CASSSLRTAYNEQFF
-	TRBV5-1	TRBJ1-1	-	TGCGCCAGCAGCTTCGACGGGGCTGATATCATGAACACTGAAGCTTTCTTT	CASSFDGADIMNTEAFF
-	TRBV28	TRBJ1-2	-	TGTGCCAGCAGGGAAGGGGGTAGAGGCTACACCTTC	CASREGGRGYTF
-	TRBV28	TRBJ2-7	-	TGTGCCAGCAGTGCGGGACTGAGCTACGAGCAGTACTTC	CASSAGLSYEQYF
-	TRBV6-4	TRBJ2-5	-	TGTGCCAGCTCCCCGCGCGGCGGGATGGGGGAGACCCAGTACTTC	CASSPRGGMGETQYF
-	TRBV5-8	TRBJ2-7	-	TGTGCCAGCAGCTTGAGGTCCTCCTACGAGCAGTACTTC	CASSLRSSYEQYF